This is a list of T cell receptor beta chains from one sample in a study of spatial heterogeneity in lung cancer. TCRdb re-analysed the 5' RACE reads in MiXCR, keeping a single row per CDR3 protein. In the table there are 50,000 to 60,000 distinct CDR3 sequences, around 7.7% of which are singletons. Sequencing was performed on PBMCs, taken at follow-up. The receptors stem from a female donor with early-stage non-small cell lung cancer. Each CDR3 is given with its conserved first and last residue. The D gene is left open where the match is weak. Only part of the rows carry a size: once, few, many, or a class if the clone is expanded.

clone_size | d_call | j_call | v_call | cdr3_nt | cdr3_aa
. | TRBD2 | TRBJ2-3 | TRBV7-6 | TGTGCCAGCAGCCCAAGGCCGGGACTAGTGGCAGATACGCAGTATTTT | CASSPRPGLVADTQYF
few | TRBD1 | TRBJ1-4 | TRBV6-2/TRBV6-3 | TGTGCCAGCAGTTCTCCGGGACAGGACTTTTATCGTGAAAAACTGTTTTTT | CASSSPGQDFYREKLFF
many | TRBD1 | TRBJ2-6 | TRBV5-1 | TGCGCCAGCAGCTCTACAGGGGGCGCTGGGGCCAACGTCCTGACTTTC | CASSSTGGAGANVLTF
. | . | TRBJ1-2 | TRBV11-2 | TGTGCCAGCACTGCCCTCCGGAACTATGGCTACACCTTC | CASTALRNYGYTF
few | . | TRBJ1-2 | TRBV18 | TGTGCCAGCTCACCTTTAAAGAGTTTTAAGTATGGCTACACCTTC | CASSPLKSFKYGYTF
many | TRBD2 | TRBJ2-1 | TRBV5-1 | TGCGCCAGCAGCTTGGTCCTGACTAGCGGGTCAGGTGAGCAGTTCTTC | CASSLVLTSGSGEQFF
. | . | TRBJ2-3 | TRBV19 | TGTGCCAGTAGTAACTCAGATACGCAGTATTTT | CASSNSDTQYF
many | . | TRBJ2-1 | TRBV4-1 | TGCGCCAGCAGCCATCCCGGGACTCCGGGTGAGCAGTTCTTC | CASSHPGTPGEQFF
few | . | TRBJ1-1 | TRBV14 | TGTGCCAGCAGCCCGATGGGGGAGGTTGGCACTGAAGCTTTCTTT | CASSPMGEVGTEAFF
large | TRBD1 | TRBJ1-1 | TRBV28 | TGTGCCAGCAGTGGGGACAGGGGAAACACTGAAGCTTTCTTT | CASSGDRGNTEAFF
many | . | TRBJ2-7 | TRBV15 | TGTGCCACCAGCAGAGAAATTTGGGACGAGCAGTACTTC | CATSREIWDEQYF
few | TRBD2 | TRBJ2-3 | TRBV20-1 | TGCAGTGCTAGAGATTTCGGACTAGCGGGGGGCGCAGATACGCAGTATTTT | CSARDFGLAGGADTQYF